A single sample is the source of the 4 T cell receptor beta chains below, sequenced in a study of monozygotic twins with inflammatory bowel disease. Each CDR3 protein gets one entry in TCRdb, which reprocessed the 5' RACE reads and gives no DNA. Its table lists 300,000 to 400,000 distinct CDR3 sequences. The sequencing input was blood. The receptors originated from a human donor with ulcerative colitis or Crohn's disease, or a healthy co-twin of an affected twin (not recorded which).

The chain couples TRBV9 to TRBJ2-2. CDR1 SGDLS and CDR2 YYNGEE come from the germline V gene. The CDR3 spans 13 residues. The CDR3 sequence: CASSTHTTGELFF.

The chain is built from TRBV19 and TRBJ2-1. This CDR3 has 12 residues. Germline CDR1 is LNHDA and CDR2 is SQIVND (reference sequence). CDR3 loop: CASRNFDNEQFF.

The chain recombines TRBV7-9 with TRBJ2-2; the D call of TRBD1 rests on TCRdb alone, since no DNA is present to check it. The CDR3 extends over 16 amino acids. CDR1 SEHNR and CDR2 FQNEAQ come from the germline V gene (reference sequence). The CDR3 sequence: CASSYRQGANTGELFF.

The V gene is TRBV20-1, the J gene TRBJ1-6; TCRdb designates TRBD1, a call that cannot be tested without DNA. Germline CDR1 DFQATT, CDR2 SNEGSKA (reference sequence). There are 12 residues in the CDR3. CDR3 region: CSAGPGDSPLHF.